The 25 T cell receptor beta chains reported below all come from one sample, sequenced in a study of molecular identifiers for immune sequencing clone quantification. TCRdb analysed the PCR reads with MiXCR anew, one entry per CDR3 protein. Of just over 95,000 distinct CDR3 sequences in the sample, 24% were seen once. Sequenced material: naive CD8+ T cells from blood, with Jurkat cell RNA spiked in. Subset meaning: FACS-sorted CD8+CD4-CCR7+CD45RA+ naive T cells. The receptors were sampled from a human donor in good health. Some libraries in this study had Jurkat cell RNA spiked in.

Points on this clonotype: A read error may account for a junction end that differs from germline. The chain combines TRBV7-9 with TRBJ1-1, with D uncertain. Germline V gives CDR1 SEHNR, CDR2 FQNEAQ (reference sequence). The CDR3 covers 14 residues. The CDR3 nucleotides are TGTGCCAGCAGCCCGCCATATATGAACACTGAAGCTCCCTTT. Translated: CASSPPYMNTEAPF.

The chain joins TRBV6-5 to TRBJ1-1; D may be TRBD1 (6 bases). V gave up 4 bases and J gave up 1 base, with 16 bases separating them. Germline CDR1 and CDR2: MNHEY and SVGAGI. This CDR3 spans 16 amino acids. Here the CDR3 reads CASSWGRSGPNTEAFF. The CDR3 nucleotides are TGTGCCAGCAGTTGGGGGCGGAGCGGGCCGAACACTGAAGCTTTCTTT.

This clonotype was recorded at least ten times. The chain has TRBV28 and TRBJ2-3; TRBD2 matches at 7 bases. V was pared by 7 bases and J by 1 base, with 8 bases of the junction left unmatched. This CDR3 has 15 amino acids. CDR1 MDHEN and CDR2 SYDVKM come from the germline V gene. The CDR3 DNA reads as TGTGCCAGCACCAGAAGCACTAGCGGCACAGATACGCAGTATTTT. Translated: CASTRSTSGTDTQYF.

Note on this clonotype: One base away lies a much larger clone, so this may be a sequencing read error. The chain employs TRBV13 and TRBJ2-3; unclear D gene. This CDR3 contains 12 residues. Germline CDR1 is PRHDT and CDR2 is FYEKMQ (reference sequence). Deletions cut 5 bases from V and 6 bases from J, with 9 bases between. The DNA for the CDR3 is TGTGCCAGCAGCCAGCCTCGGGATACGCAGTATTTT. It yields the protein CASSQPRDTQYF.

In the case of this clonotype: A much larger clone differs by one base, so this may be a read error. The chain employs TRBV7-3 and TRBJ2-7, with 10 bases fitting TRBD1. V was clipped by 4 bases and J by 6 bases; unmatched bases: 9. The germline CDR1 and CDR2 sequences are SGHTA and FQGTGA. The CDR3 sequence is 15 residues long. The CDR3 spells CASSSPGQGTCEQYF. The CDR3 DNA sequence: TGTGCCAGCAGCTCGCCGGGACAGGGGACCTGCGAGCAGTACTTC. The full variable domain, with the rest looked up from reference TRBV7-3 and TRBJ2-7, is GAGVSQTPSNKVTEKGKYVELRCDPISGHTALYWYRQSLGQGPEFLIYFQGTGAADDSGLPNDRFFAVRPEGSVSTLKIQRTERGDSAVYLCASSSPGQGTCEQYFGPGTRLTVT.

This clonotype was seen a handful of times. V and J are TRBV6-1 and TRBJ1-1; 11 bases fit TRBD1. Unmatched junction bases numbered 7, after V lost 10 bases and J lost 3 bases. Germline CDR1 MNHNS, CDR2 SASEGT. The CDR3 runs to 14 residues. CDR3 sequence: CANGQGASYTEAFF. CDR3 nucleotide sequence: TGTGCCAACGGACAGGGGGCATCGTACACTGAAGCTTTCTTT.

As to this clonotype: A single base separates this from a much larger clone, so it may be a read error. The V and J genes are TRBV12-3 or TRBV12-4 and TRBJ2-5; D may be TRBD1 or TRBD2 (5 bases each). This CDR3 has 16 amino acids. The germline V and J ends were trimmed by 5 bases and 3 bases, with 19 bases remaining between them. DNA of the CDR3: TGTGCCAGCAGTCAAACGAGGTGGGACCAAGAAGAGACCCAGTACTTC. Its translation: CASSQTRWDQEETQYF.

Ten or more counts support this clonotype. The gene calls are TRBV29-1 and TRBJ1-1; D is unclear. Germline lookup yields CDR1 SQVTM and CDR2 ANQGSEA. There are 13 residues in the CDR3. Trimming took 5 bases from V and 0 from J, leaving 10 bases between them. The CDR3 here is CSVSDNMNTEAFF. The CDR3 nucleotides read TGCAGCGTTTCTGACAATATGAACACTGAAGCTTTCTTT.

This clonotype has only one observation. The chain joins TRBV12-3 or TRBV12-4 to TRBJ2-7; no definite D call. Trimming removed 6 bases from V and 9 bases from J, with 15 bases in between. The CDR3 contains 12 residues. The CDR3, as DNA: TGTGCCAGCAGCCCCGCCGGTCCCGCGCAGTACTTC. Amino acids: CASSPAGPAQYF.

Points on this clonotype: This may stem from a read error, because a much larger clone lies one nucleotide away. The gene calls are TRBV7-9 and TRBJ2-7; 9 bases fit TRBD2. Germline V gene lookup returns CDR1 SEHNR and CDR2 FQNEAQ (reference sequence). CDR3 length: 16 residues. The CDR3: CASSLVLAGASYEQCF. The CDR3 DNA sequence: TGTGCCAGCAGCTTAGTTTTAGCGGGGGCCTCCTACGAGCAGTGCTTC.

Turning to this clonotype: This may be a read error, as it is one base from a much larger clone. This chain joins TRBV9 and TRBJ1-1; D call uncertain. In germline, CDR1 is SGDLS, CDR2 YYNGEE. This CDR3 is 14 amino acids long. The V and J ends lost 6 bases and 4 bases respectively, with 16 bases between them. The CDR3 here is CASTLFDWRTEAFF. The DNA of the CDR3 is TGTGCCAGCACCCTTTTTGATTGGCGCACTGAAGCTTTCTTT.

With respect to this clonotype: A much larger clone sits a single nucleotide away, making a read error possible. This chain joins TRBV5-1 and TRBJ2-1; the D gene is possibly TRBD1 (6 bases). Germline V gene data show CDR1 as SGHRS and CDR2 as YFSETQ. The CDR3 contains 12 residues. CDR3: CAGSPEQGLWFF. The CDR3 DNA sequence: TGCGCCGGCAGCCCGGAACAGGGTTTGTGGTTCTTC.

In this sample, this clonotype turned up many times. The chain couples TRBV20-1 to TRBJ2-7; no firm D call. The CDR3 contains 12 residues. The V end lost 8 bases, the J end lost 7 bases, and 18 bases lay between the germline ends. CDR1 is DFQATT, CDR2 SNEGSKA, per germline (reference sequence). CDR3 residues: CSTRQVSVEQYF. The CDR3 region has the DNA TGCAGTACCCGCCAAGTCTCGGTGGAGCAGTACTTC.

This clonotype showed up just once. A much larger clone sits a single nucleotide away, making a read error possible. J is TRBJ2-3 and V is TRBV28; D might be TRBD1 (5 bases). The CDR3 is 14 amino acids. Germline V gene data show CDR1 as MDHEN and CDR2 as SYDVKM. CDR3 coding DNA: TGTGCCTGCAGTTTATTAAGGGGAAGTGATACGCAGTATTTT. Encoded protein: CACSLLRGSDTQYF.

This clonotype was counted ten times or more. V and J are TRBV4-3 and TRBJ2-1, with 7 bases lining up with TRBD2. Trimming at V came to 0 bases and at J to 8 bases, leaving 16 bases not matched to a gene. CDR1 and CDR2 (germline): LGHNA, YSLEER. The CDR3 contains 18 residues. The CDR3 DNA is TGCGCCAGCAGCCAAGATCGCTACGCGCGGGGGTTTTACTATGAGCAGTTCTTC. Amino acids: CASSQDRYARGFYYEQFF.

On this clonotype itself: A read error may explain this, as a much larger clone is one base away. J is TRBJ2-1 and V is TRBV6-2 or TRBV6-3; D is ambiguous. V was clipped by 0 bases and J by 9 bases, with 9 bases between them. This CDR3 comprises 13 residues. Germline V gene lookup returns CDR1 MNHEY and CDR2 SVGEGT. CDR3 DNA: TGTGCCAGCAGTTACTCGAGGTACGGTGAGCAGTTCTTC. It encodes CASSYSRYGEQFF.

Points on this clonotype: Possible read error: a much larger clone is one base away. The chain is built from TRBV19 and TRBJ1-1; possibly TRBD1 for D (5 bases). This CDR3 has 15 amino acids. From germline, CDR1 is LNHDA and CDR2 SQIVND (reference sequence). CDR3 amino acids: CAISPYYGGGTEAFF. As DNA, the CDR3 is TGTGCCATTAGTCCATATTACGGCGGGGGCACTGAAGCTTTCTTT.

This clonotype was found many times. The gene calls are TRBV6-1 and TRBJ2-2; possibly TRBD1 or TRBD2 for D (5 bases each). Between the trimmed V and J ends, which lost 8 bases and 0 bases, there was a span of 22 bases. Germline CDR1 MNHNS, CDR2 SASEGT. The CDR3 is 18 amino acids. This CDR3 reads CASLGVQVEKANTGELFF. In DNA, the CDR3 is TGTGCCAGCTTGGGGGTACAGGTCGAGAAGGCGAACACCGGGGAGCTGTTTTTT.

In the case of this clonotype: One end of the junction varies from germline; a read error may be responsible. The chain is built from TRBV27 and TRBJ2-1; D possibly corresponds to TRBD1 (6 bases). CDR1 and CDR2 from the germline V gene are MNHEY and SMNVEV (reference sequence). This CDR3 has 15 residues. The CDR3 loop reads CASSHDRSSYNEQSF. The DNA of the CDR3 is TGTGCCAGCAGTCATGACAGGAGCTCCTACAATGAGCAGTCCTTC.

This clonotype was found many times. The chain uses TRBV7-9 and TRBJ2-7; 10 bases align to TRBD1. The CDR3 spans 15 residues. Unmatched junction bases numbered 6, after V lost 4 bases and J lost 3 bases. The germline CDR1 and CDR2 sequences are SEHNR and FQNEAQ (reference sequence). CDR3 DNA: TGTGCCAGCAGCTCTGGGACAGGGGCGATCTACGAGCAGTACTTC. Its translation is CASSSGTGAIYEQYF.

A few counts support this clonotype. The CDR3 nucleotides are TGCGCCAGCAGCCAAGATCGAAGTGAGACCCAGTACTTC. Amino acid sequence: CASSQDRSETQYF. The gene calls are TRBV4-3 and TRBJ2-5; unclear D gene. Germline V gene lookup returns CDR1 LGHNA and CDR2 YSLEER. V dropped 0 bases and J dropped 5 bases, with 7 bases sitting between them. This CDR3 comprises 13 residues.

In this sample, this clonotype turned up many times. The rearrangement uses TRBV20-1 and TRBJ2-3, with TRBD2 identical over 11 bases. The length of the CDR3 is 16 residues. Germline V lookup: CDR1 DFQATT, CDR2 SNEGSKA (reference sequence). After removal of 3 bases from V and 1 base from J, the junction contained 6 bases not matched to a gene. The CDR3 loop is CSARRLAGGGTDTQYF. CDR3 nucleotides: TGCAGTGCTAGGAGGCTAGCGGGGGGCGGCACAGATACGCAGTATTTT.

At least ten counts were recorded for this clonotype. CDR3 region: CASKDRTGDNIQYF. The CDR3 DNA reads TGTGCCAGCAAAGATAGGACAGGGGACAACATTCAGTACTTC. The V and J genes are TRBV6-5 and TRBJ2-4, with TRBD1 matching 9 bases. Germline lookup yields CDR1 MNHEY and CDR2 SVGAGI. The CDR3 is 14 residues long. Trimming cost V 7 bases and J 7 bases; bases outside gene matches: 8.

The rearrangement links TRBV5-5 to TRBJ2-7; 8 bases are shared with TRBD1. V lost 0 bases, J lost 7 bases, and 6 bases stayed unmatched. This CDR3 is built from 14 residues. Germline values: CDR1 SGHKS, CDR2 YYEKEE (reference sequence). The CDR3, as DNA: TGTGCCAGCAGCTTGGGGACAGGGCCCCTGGAGCAGTACTTC. It codes for CASSLGTGPLEQYF.

The sample holds many counts of this clonotype. The rearrangement uses TRBV27 and TRBJ2-3, with 9 positions matching TRBD2. The CDR3 loop spans 17 amino acids. The J segment lost 0 bases and the V segment lost 5 bases, leaving 9 bases of the junction unmatched. Germline assignment: CDR1 MNHEY and CDR2 SMNVEV (reference sequence). The CDR3 region is CASSTKTSGTSTDTQYF. CDR3 nucleotide sequence: TGTGCCAGCAGTACCAAGACTAGCGGAACTAGCACAGATACGCAGTATTTT.